This T cell receptor (beta chain) is drawn from a study of T cells in Graves' hyperthyroidism and ophthalmopathy. Germline trimming cut 7 bases from V and 1 base from J; bases unmatched to any gene: 1. Germline V gene sequence: CDR1 SNHLY, CDR2 FYNNEI. The CDR3 runs 13 residues. This clonotype has a count of ten or more. Researchers amplified the TCR beta CDR3 regions from RNA transcripts. Carried out on the TCR CDR3, a first-round RT-PCR used the HTBI primer set. TCRdb independently ran MiXCR on the multiplex PCR reads; one entry per CDR3 protein. The sample lists about 610,000 distinct CDR3 sequences, roughly 16% occurring once. Diagnoses rested on clinical symptoms, serum thyroxine and TRAb, thyroid ultrasound and orbital computed tomography.

Sequencing used blood. The receptor was isolated from a woman aged 40 to 50 with Graves' ophthalmopathy. The rearrangement uses TRBV2 and TRBJ2-3; 8 bases fit TRBD1. CDR3 in DNA: TGTGCCAGCATGACAGGGGGCACAGATACGCAGTATTTT. Protein sequence: CASMTGGTDTQYF.